Listed here is a single T cell receptor beta chain. Its cognate antigen has yet to be identified. No clone much larger than this one lies a single base away; base qualities are absent. The CDR3 runs 13 amino acids, cysteine and phenylalanine included. Kept here is only the CDR3 DNA, which spans 39 bases and is read in frame from base 1. V gives up 7 bases and J gives up 4 bases, and the segment between their germline ends measures 11 bases. Via the germline V gene, CDR1 is SGHTA and CDR2 FQGTGA. Libraries were constructed by the immunoSEQ multiplex PCR assay. As stored in TCRdb, this immuneACCESS dataset retains in-frame rearrangements with V and J assigned. A fraction of the clones does not appear; measured against another copy, unresolved V genes explain less than half of the discrepancy, and the remainder lacks a known reason. The sample records about 82,000 clones, approximately 96% of which are singletons. 0.37% of the sample is held by the ten biggest clonotypes.

The data originate from a study of technical replicates of blood from several donors (dated 2017 in TCRdb). The source of this sequence is a human donor in good health. The sequenced sample was T cells isolated from PBMCs. The receptor chain draws on TRBV7-3 and TRBJ1-5, with the D gene call left open. The nucleotides are TGTGCCAGCACCGGGAATGATAATCAGCCCCAGCATTTT. This is translated as CASTGNDNQPQHF.